The next 18 T cell receptor beta chains were all read from a single sample in a study of T cell responses to AZD1222 COVID-19 vaccine. Assay used: immunoSEQ multiplex PCR; TCRdb lists only in-frame clones, some missing. The sample has more than 85,000 clones, more than 75% seen once. The material sequenced was peripheral blood, taken on day 0 of AZD1222 vaccination. These receptor sequences come from an adult in good health.

Regarding this clone: Other nucleotide sequences in the sample specify the same CDR3. The chain combines TRBV7-9 with TRBJ2-7; D might be TRBD2 (6 bases). Trimming took off 3 bases at V and 1 base at J, with 10 bases between the two ends. The germline V gene has CDR1 SEHNR and CDR2 FQNEAQ (reference sequence). The CDR3 length is 14 residues. The CDR3 region has the DNA TGTGCCAGCAGCTTCTCGGGGGTGTCCTACGAGCAGTACTTC. Residues: CASSFSGVSYEQYF.

The chain links TRBV19 to TRBJ2-1; weak D call: TRBD1 (7 bases). Germline V gene sequence: CDR1 LNHDA, CDR2 SQIVND (reference sequence). V gave up 1 base and J gave up 6 bases, with 13 bases separating them. This CDR3 region has 15 residues. The CDR3 sequence is CASSIGQGGSNEQFF. CDR3 sequence (DNA): TGTGCCAGTAGTATAGGACAGGGAGGAAGCAATGAGCAGTTCTTC. The full variable domain, in which reference TRBV19 and TRBJ2-1 provide the parts outside the CDR3, is DGGITQSPKYLFRKEGQNVTLSCEQNLNHDAMYWYRQDPGQGLRLIYYSQIVNDFQKGDIAEGYSVSREKKESFPLTVTSAQKNPTAFYLCASSIGQGGSNEQFFGPGTRLTVL.

This clone was counted only a few times. The chain combines TRBV19 with TRBJ1-1, with D hard to call. Germline CDR1 and CDR2: LNHDA and SQIVND (reference sequence). The CDR3 length is 14 residues. The V end lost 3 bases, the J end lost 2 bases, and 10 bases lay between the germline ends. As DNA, the CDR3 is TGTGCCAGTAGTATCATTCTCAGCAACACTGAAGCTTTCTTT. Protein product: CASSIILSNTEAFF. The whole variable domain, filled in from reference TRBV19 and TRBJ1-1, reads DGGITQSPKYLFRKEGQNVTLSCEQNLNHDAMYWYRQDPGQGLRLIYYSQIVNDFQKGDIAEGYSVSREKKESFPLTVTSAQKNPTAFYLCASSIILSNTEAFFGQGTRLTVV.

The chain combines TRBV5-6 with TRBJ1-4; TRBD1 matches 7 bases. The V gene's germline CDR1 is SGHDT and CDR2 YYEEEE. CDR3 size: 14 residues. Trimming removed 6 bases from V and 4 bases from J; junction bases left unmatched: 6. The CDR3 region is CASTTQGVNEKLFF. The CDR3 DNA reads as TGTGCCAGCACCACCCAGGGGGTTAATGAAAAACTGTTTTTT.

This CDR3 is CASSLRWRQNTEAFF. The DNA of the CDR3 is TGTGCCAGCAGTTTGAGGTGGAGACAGAACACTGAAGCTTTCTTT. This sequence joins TRBV27 and TRBJ1-1; no firm D call. Trimming shortened V by 3 bases and J by 1 base, and 12 bases separated the two germline ends. From germline, CDR1 is MNHEY and CDR2 SMNVEV (reference sequence). This CDR3 is 15 amino acids long.

The V and J genes are TRBV5-8 and TRBJ1-1, with D possibly being TRBD1 (6 bases). Germline V gene data show CDR1 as SGHTS and CDR2 as YDEGEE. The CDR3 sequence is 13 residues long. V was trimmed by 1 base and J by 4 bases, leaving 8 bases between them. The CDR3 bases are TGTGCCAGCAGCTTGCAGGACAGCACTGAAGCTTTCTTT. Protein product: CASSLQDSTEAFF.

This chain uses TRBV12-3 or TRBV12-4 with TRBJ1-1; D ambiguous. The CDR3 consists of 12 residues. Trimming pared 6 bases from V and 5 bases from J, leaving 10 bases between. This CDR3 reads CASSQGPTEAFF. The CDR3, as DNA: TGTGCCAGCAGCCAAGGGCCGACTGAAGCTTTCTTT.

The V call is TRBV5-6, the J call TRBJ1-3, with D perhaps matching TRBD1 (6 bases). The CDR3 is 18 amino acids. CDR1 and CDR2 (germline): SGHDT, YYEEEE. V was clipped by 0 bases and J by 0 bases, with 16 bases between them. CDR3: CASSLARGGGPSGNTIYF. Written as DNA, the CDR3 is TGTGCCAGCAGCTTGGCTCGCGGAGGGGGGCCCTCTGGAAACACCATATATTTT.

The chain recombines TRBV6-1 with TRBJ1-2; no firm D call. The CDR3 is made up of 16 amino acids. V was clipped by 3 bases and J by 4 bases, with 18 bases between them. Germline V CDR1 and CDR2: MNHNS, SASEGT. Here the CDR3 DNA reads TGTGCCAGCAGTGAGATTCGCTTCGGTTCTAGCTATGGCTACACCTTC. It yields the protein CASSEIRFGSSYGYTF.

The chain joins TRBV2 to TRBJ2-7; D assignment may be TRBD1 or TRBD2 (5 bases each). Germline CDR1 reads SNHLY; CDR2 reads FYNNEI. The V end was cut by 5 bases, the J end by 0 bases, with 11 bases between. CDR3 length: 14 amino acids. The CDR3 DNA reads as TGTGCCAGCAGTACGGGACCGCCCTCCTACGAGCAGTACTTC. Translating it yields CASSTGPPSYEQYF.

V usage is TRBV28 and J usage is TRBJ1-5; D is undetermined. V lost 4 bases, J lost 3 bases, and 10 bases lay in between. This CDR3 contains 14 residues. The germline gives CDR1 MDHEN, CDR2 SYDVKM. The CDR3 protein is CASSYSSNNQPQHF. The CDR3 DNA follows: TGTGCCAGCAGTTACTCTTCGAACAATCAGCCCCAGCATTTT.

The rearrangement uses TRBV20-1 and TRBJ2-5; D is unclear. This CDR3 has 11 residues. The germline gives CDR1 DFQATT, CDR2 SNEGSKA (reference sequence). Trimming left V 3 bases short and J 5 bases short, with 7 bases between. As DNA, the CDR3 is TGCAGTGCTAGGGTGGTGGAGACCCAGTACTTC. This gives the protein CSARVVETQYF.

The chain links TRBV30 to TRBJ1-6; D is undetermined. Germline-derived CDR1 and CDR2 are GTSNPN and SVGIG (reference sequence). The CDR3 totals 12 residues. Trimming removed 4 bases at V and 3 bases at J, with 4 bases between. This CDR3 is CAWTSYNSPLHF. In nucleotides, the CDR3 is TGTGCCTGGACGAGCTATAATTCACCCCTCCACTTT. The complete variable domain, with remaining parts taken from reference TRBV30 and TRBJ1-6, reads SQTIHQWPATLVQPVGSPLSLECTVEGTSNPNLYWYRQAAGRGLQLLFYSVGIGQISSEVPQNLSASRPQDRQFILSSKKLLLSDSGFYLCAWTSYNSPLHFGNGTRLTVT.

The genes are TRBV7-9 and TRBJ2-1; 8 nucleotides line up with TRBD1. Trimming cost V 2 bases and J 4 bases; bases outside gene matches: 7. The V gene's germline CDR1 is SEHNR and CDR2 FQNEAQ (reference sequence). The CDR3 contains 16 residues. The CDR3 is CASSLTTGGTYNEQFF. The DNA for the CDR3 is TGTGCCAGCAGCTTAACAACAGGGGGGACGTACAATGAGCAGTTCTTC.

The V call is TRBV3-1 (or the pseudogene TRBV3-2), the J call TRBJ1-3; tentatively, D is TRBD1 (5 bases). V lost 3 bases, J lost 3 bases, and 21 bases lay in between. Per the germline V gene, CDR1 is LGHDT and CDR2 is YNNKEL (reference sequence). This CDR3 is 18 amino acids long. In DNA, the CDR3 is TGTGCCAGCAGCCATCTACACGACAGTCCGATAATTGGAAACACCATATATTTT. This gives the protein CASSHLHDSPIIGNTIYF.

This clone was counted a few times. The same CDR3 can be traced to other DNA sequences in this sample. This rearrangement joins TRBV12-3 or TRBV12-4 to TRBJ1-2; 8 bases are a match to TRBD1. V trimming: 6 bases; J trimming: 4 bases; junction bases outside the gene matches: 4. The CDR3 has 13 amino acids. CDR3 DNA sequence: TGTGCCAGCAGCCTCGACAGGGGCTATGGCTACACCTTC. Translating gives CASSLDRGYGYTF.

V and J are TRBV3-1 (or the pseudogene TRBV3-2) and TRBJ2-2, with a possible D match to TRBD1 (5 bases). CDR3 length: 17 amino acids. V lost 0 bases and J 2 bases, leaving 13 bases between the germline ends. Germline values: CDR1 LGHDT, CDR2 YNNKEL (reference sequence). The CDR3 protein is CASSQDHTGANTGELFF. CDR3 DNA sequence: TGTGCCAGCAGCCAAGACCATACAGGCGCCAACACCGGGGAGCTGTTTTTT.

This chain links TRBV27 with TRBJ1-5; 10 bases agree with TRBD1. V shed 5 bases, J shed 6 bases, and the junction held 10 bases outside the gene matches. The V gene's germline CDR1 is MNHEY and CDR2 SMNVEV (reference sequence). CDR3 size: 16 residues. The CDR3 DNA follows: TGTGCCAGCAGTGGGACAGGGGCGGCGGCCGGTCAGCCCCAGCATTTT. Amino acids: CASSGTGAAAGQPQHF.